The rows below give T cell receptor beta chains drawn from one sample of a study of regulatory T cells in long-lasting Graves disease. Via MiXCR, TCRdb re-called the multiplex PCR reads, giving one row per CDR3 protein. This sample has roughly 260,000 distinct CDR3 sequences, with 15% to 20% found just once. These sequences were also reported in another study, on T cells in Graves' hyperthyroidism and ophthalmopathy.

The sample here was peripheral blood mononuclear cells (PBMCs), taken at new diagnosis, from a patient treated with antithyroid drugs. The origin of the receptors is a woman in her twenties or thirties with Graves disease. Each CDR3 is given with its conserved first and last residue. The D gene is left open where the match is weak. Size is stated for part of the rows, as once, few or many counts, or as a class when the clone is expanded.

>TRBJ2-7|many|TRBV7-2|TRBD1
TGTGCCAGCAGCCCGGGACAGTTACAATCCTACGAGCAGTACTTC
CASSPGQLQSYEQYF
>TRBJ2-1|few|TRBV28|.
TGTGCCAGCAGTTTACTGGGGCGGGACCACAATGAGCAGTTCTTC
CASSLLGRDHNEQFF
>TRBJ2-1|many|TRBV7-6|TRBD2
TGTGCCAGCAGCCCCACTAGCGGGGGGGCAGATAATGAGCAGTTCTTC
CASSPTSGGADNEQFF
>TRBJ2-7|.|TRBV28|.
TGTGCCAGCAGTTCCGGGCGGAGGGTTCACAGCGAGCAGTACTTC
CASSSGRRVHSEQYF
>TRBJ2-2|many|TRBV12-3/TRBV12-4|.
TGTGCCAGCATAAGGGGGAGCCTCACCGGGGAGCTGTTTTTT
CASIRGSLTGELFF
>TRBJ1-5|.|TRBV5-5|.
TGTGCCAGCAGCGAGGACGCTTATCAGCCCCAGCATTTT
CASSEDAYQPQHF
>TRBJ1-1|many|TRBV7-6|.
TGTGCCAGCAGCTTAGGATACGCGAACACTGAAGCTTTCTTT
CASSLGYANTEAFF
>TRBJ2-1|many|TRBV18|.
TGTGCCAGCTCACCCTCCGACACACACAATGAGCAGTTCTTC
CASSPSDTHNEQFF
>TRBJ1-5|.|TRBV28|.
TGTGCCAGCAGTTTAAGGGGGAAGCCCCGGCATTTT
CASSLRGKPRHF
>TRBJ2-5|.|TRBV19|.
TGTGCCAGTAGTGGGGCCGGAGAGACCCAGTACTTC
CASSGAGETQYF
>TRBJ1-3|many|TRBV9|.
TGTGCCAGCAGCGCAGAGAGAGGGAGCTCTGGAAACACCATATATTTT
CASSAERGSSGNTIYF
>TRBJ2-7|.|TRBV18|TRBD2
TGTGCCAGCTCACCATTCGCGGGAGGGTCGTCAACCTACGAGCAGTACTTC
CASSPFAGGSSTYEQYF
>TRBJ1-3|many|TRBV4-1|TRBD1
TGTGCCAGCAGCCAAGCCGGGACAGGGAAAAACACCATATATTTT
CASSQAGTGKNTIYF
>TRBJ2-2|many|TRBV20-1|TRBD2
TGCAGTGCCCAGTCTCCGGGGGGGAACACCGGGGAGCTGTTTTTT
CSAQSPGGNTGELFF
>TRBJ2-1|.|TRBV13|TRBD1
TGTGCCAGCAGTCGGGACAGGATTAGAAATGAGCAGTTCTTC
CASSRDRIRNEQFF
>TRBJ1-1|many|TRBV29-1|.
TGCAGCGTCGCCGATTGGGACACTTTTATGAACACTGAAGCTTTCTTT
CSVADWDTFMNTEAFF
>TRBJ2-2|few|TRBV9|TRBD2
TGTGCCAGCAGCGTAGCTTCGGGGGGGGCGCTCACCGGGGAGCTGTTTTTT
CASSVASGGALTGELFF
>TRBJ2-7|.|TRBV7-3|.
TGTGCCAGCAGCTTTAGACGGTATTACTACGAGCAGTACTTC
CASSFRRYYYEQYF
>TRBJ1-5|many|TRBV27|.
TGTGCCAGCAGTTTAACCCCGGATCAGCCCCAGCATTTT
CASSLTPDQPQHF
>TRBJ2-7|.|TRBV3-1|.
TGTGCCAGCAGCCACCCACCGGGACAAGTCCACGAGCAGTACTTC
CASSHPPGQVHEQYF
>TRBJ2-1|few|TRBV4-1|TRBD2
TGCGCCAGCAGCCAACCCCTACTAGCGGGGGGCCGGTTTGGTAATGAGCAGTTCTTC
CASSQPLLAGGRFGNEQFF
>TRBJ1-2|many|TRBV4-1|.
TGCGCCAGCAGCCAAGGTGGACCCCTGAGGGACTATGGCTACACCTTC
CASSQGGPLRDYGYTF
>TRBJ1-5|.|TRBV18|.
TGTGCCAGCTCACCAGAGACTAACAGCGGCTATCAGCCCCAGCATTTT
CASSPETNSGYQPQHF
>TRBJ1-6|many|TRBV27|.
TGTGCCAGCAGTTTATGGAGCTCCTATAATTCACCCCTCCACTTT
CASSLWSSYNSPLHF
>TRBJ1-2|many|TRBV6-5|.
TGTGCCAGCAGTTATTATCCCAACTATGGCTACACCTTC
CASSYYPNYGYTF
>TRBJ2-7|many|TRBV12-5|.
TGTGCTAGTGGAATCGACCTTTCGGACGAGCAGTACTTC
CASGIDLSDEQYF
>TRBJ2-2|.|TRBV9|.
TGTGCCAGCAGCGTAGCTGGAGAAATTGGCACCGGGGAGCTGTTTTTT
CASSVAGEIGTGELFF
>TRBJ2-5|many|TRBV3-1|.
TGTGCCAGCAGGCCACTGGGCGGGGAGACCCAGTACTTC
CASRPLGGETQYF
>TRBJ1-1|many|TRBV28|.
TGTGCCAGCAGTTTATTAGGTTTGGAGGGGCGAGCTTTCTTT
CASSLLGLEGRAFF
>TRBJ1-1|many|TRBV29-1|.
TGCAGCCCTGGGGGGAAAGGGGTGAACACTGAAGCTTTCTTT
CSPGGKGVNTEAFF
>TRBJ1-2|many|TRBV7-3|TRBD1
TGTGCCAGCAGCTTTACAGGGGCGGCGAACTATGGCTACACCTTC
CASSFTGAANYGYTF
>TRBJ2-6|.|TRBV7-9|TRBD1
TGTGCCAGCAGCGTCTACCCAGGGACAGGGTACTCTGGGGCCAACGTCCTGACTTTC
CASSVYPGTGYSGANVLTF
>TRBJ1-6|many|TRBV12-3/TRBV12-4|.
TGTGCCAGCAGCCTAAGGGGGGGAAGGGGTAATTCACCCCTCCACTTT
CASSLRGGRGNSPLHF
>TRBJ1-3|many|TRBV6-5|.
TGTGCCAGCAGTTCGACCGGGGATTCTGGAAACACCATATATTTT
CASSSTGDSGNTIYF
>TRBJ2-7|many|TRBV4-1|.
TGCGCCAGCAGCCAAAGTATTGGGGTCGAGCAGTACTTC
CASSQSIGVEQYF
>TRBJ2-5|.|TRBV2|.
TGTGCCAGCAGTGAAAACACCCAAGAGACCCAGTACTTC
CASSENTQETQYF
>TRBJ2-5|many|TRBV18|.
TGTGCCAGCTCACCCGACTGGGGTAACCGGGAGCCAAAAGAGACCCAGTACTTC
CASSPDWGNREPKETQYF
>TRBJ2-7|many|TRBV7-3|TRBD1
TGTGCCAGCAGCCAGGGACAGTTTTTTGAGCAGTACTTC
CASSQGQFFEQYF
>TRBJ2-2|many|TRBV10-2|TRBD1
TGCGCCAGCAGTGAGCCGGACAGGGCAAAAACCGGGGAGCTGTTTTTT
CASSEPDRAKTGELFF
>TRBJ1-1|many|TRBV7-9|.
TGTGCCAGCAGCTTAATAGGGGGGAACACTGAAGCTTTCTTT
CASSLIGGNTEAFF
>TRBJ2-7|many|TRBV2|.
TGTGCCAGCAGAGGGACTCCTACTATTTTC
CASRGTPTIF
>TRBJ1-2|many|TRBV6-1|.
TGTGCCAGCAACCCCGGGACGGGGAACTATGGCTACACCTTC
CASNPGTGNYGYTF
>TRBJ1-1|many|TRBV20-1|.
TGCAGTGCTGGAGGGGGGGAAGCTTTCTTT
CSAGGGEAFF
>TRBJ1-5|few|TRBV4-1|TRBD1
TGCGCCAGCAAACGAGGACAGGGGGCTTATGATCAGCCCCAGCATTTT
CASKRGQGAYDQPQHF
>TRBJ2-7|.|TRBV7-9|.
TGTGCCAGCAGCCCTCGGGGGCCAGGTTACGAGCAGTACTTC
CASSPRGPGYEQYF
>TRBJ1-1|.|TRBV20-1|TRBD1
TGCAGTGCCCCCGGGACAGGGGCGGGGGCTGAAGCTTTCTTT
CSAPGTGAGAEAFF